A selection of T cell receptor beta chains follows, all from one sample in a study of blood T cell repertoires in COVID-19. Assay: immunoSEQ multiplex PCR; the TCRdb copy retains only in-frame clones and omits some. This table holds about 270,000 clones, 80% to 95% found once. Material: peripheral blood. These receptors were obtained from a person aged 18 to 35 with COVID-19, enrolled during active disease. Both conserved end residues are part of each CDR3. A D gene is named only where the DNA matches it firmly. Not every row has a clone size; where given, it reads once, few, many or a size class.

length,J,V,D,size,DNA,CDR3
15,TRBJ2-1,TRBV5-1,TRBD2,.,TGCGCCAGCAGCTTCTTAGCGGGAGGTACGAATGAGCAGTTCTTC,CASSFLAGGTNEQFF
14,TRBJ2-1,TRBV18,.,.,TGTGCCAGCTCACCTTTGGAGGGCTACAATGAGCAGTTCTTC,CASSPLEGYNEQFF
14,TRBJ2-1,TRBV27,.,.,TGTGCCAGCAGTTTCGCGGGCTCCTACAATGAGCAGTTCTTC,CASSFAGSYNEQFF
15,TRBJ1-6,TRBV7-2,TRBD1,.,TGTGCCAGCAGCAAACAGGGGGCGCTCATTTCACCCCTCCACTTT,CASSKQGALISPLHF
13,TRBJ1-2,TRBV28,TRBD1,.,TGTGCCAGCAGTGTACACGACAGGGGTGGCTACACCTTC,CASSVHDRGGYTF
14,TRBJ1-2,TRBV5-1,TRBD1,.,TGCGCCAGCAGCCCGGGACAGAGTAACTATGGCTACACCTTC,CASSPGQSNYGYTF
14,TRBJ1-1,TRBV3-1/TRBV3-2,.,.,TGTGCCAGCAGCCAGCTAGATACGAACACTGAAGCTTTCTTT,CASSQLDTNTEAFF
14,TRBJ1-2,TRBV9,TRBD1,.,TGTGCCAGCAGCGCCTGGGACAGGGGAGATGGCTACACCTTC,CASSAWDRGDGYTF
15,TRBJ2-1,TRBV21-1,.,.,TGTGCCAGCAGCAAAGATGGAACGGGAGTTATTGAGCAGTTCTTC,CASSKDGTGVIEQFF
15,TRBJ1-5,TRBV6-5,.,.,TGTGCCAGCAGCCGGACGGGGGTGGGGAATCAGCCCCAGCATTTT,CASSRTGVGNQPQHF
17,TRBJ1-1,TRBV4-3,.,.,TGCGCCAGCAGCCAAGACCTGGATCAGGGGCTGAACACTGAAGCTTTCTTT,CASSQDLDQGLNTEAFF
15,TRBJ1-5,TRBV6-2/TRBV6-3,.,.,TGTGCCAGCAGTTACTCGCCGCAGAGCAATCAGCCCCAGCATTTT,CASSYSPQSNQPQHF
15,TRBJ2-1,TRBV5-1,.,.,TGCGCCAGCAGCTTGGGTGTAATTGCCTACAATGAGCAGTTCTTC,CASSLGVIAYNEQFF
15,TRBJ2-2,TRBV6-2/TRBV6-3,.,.,TGTGCCAGCAGTGTACTAGCCTCCGCCACCGGGGAGCTGTTTTTT,CASSVLASATGELFF
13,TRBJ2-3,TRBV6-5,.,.,TGTGCCAGCAGATCGAGGAGCACAGATACGCAGTATTTT,CASRSRSTDTQYF
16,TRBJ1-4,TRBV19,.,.,TGTGCCAGTAGTATAGGGGCAGGGTCAACTAATGAAAAACTGTTTTTT,CASSIGAGSTNEKLFF
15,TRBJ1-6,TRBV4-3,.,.,TGCGCCAGCAGCCAAGAGGCGACCGGAGTTTCACCCCTCCACTTT,CASSQEATGVSPLHF
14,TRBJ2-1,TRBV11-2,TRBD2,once,TGTGCCAGCAGCTTAGAGGGTAGCGGGAGAAAACAGTTCTTC,CASSLEGSGRKQFF
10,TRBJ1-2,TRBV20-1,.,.,TGCAGTGCTAGATATCGTGGCTACACCTTC,CSARYRGYTF
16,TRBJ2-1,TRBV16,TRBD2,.,TGTGCCAGCAGCCCCTCGAGGACTAGCGGGATTAATGAGCAGTTCTTC,CASSPSRTSGINEQFF
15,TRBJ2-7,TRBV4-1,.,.,TGCGCCAGCAGCCAAGGACAGTCTAGCTCCTACGAGCAGTACTTC,CASSQGQSSSYEQYF
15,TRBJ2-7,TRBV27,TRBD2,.,TGTGCCAGCAGTTCCGGGGCTAGCGGGAGTTACGAGCAGTACTTC,CASSSGASGSYEQYF
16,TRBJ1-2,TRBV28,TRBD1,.,TGTGCCAGCAGTAGTAGGGGGCGCCGGGCTAACTATGGCTACACCTTC,CASSSRGRRANYGYTF
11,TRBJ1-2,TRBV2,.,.,TGTGCCAGCAGTGTCCAGGTCGGCTACACCTTC,CASSVQVGYTF
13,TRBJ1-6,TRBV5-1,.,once,TGCGCCAGCAGCTTTGCAGGGGCCTCACCCCTCCACTTT,CASSFAGASPLHF
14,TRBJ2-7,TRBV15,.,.,TGTGCCACCAGCAGTCCGCACGGTACCTACGAGCAGTACTTC,CATSSPHGTYEQYF
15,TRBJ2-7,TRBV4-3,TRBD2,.,TGCGCCAGCAGCCAAGGGGTGGGGAGGGACTACGAGCAGTACTTC,CASSQGVGRDYEQYF
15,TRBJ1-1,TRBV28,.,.,TGTGCCAGCAGTTTATCTGGGGCGGAAACCACTGAAGCTTTCTTT,CASSLSGAETTEAFF
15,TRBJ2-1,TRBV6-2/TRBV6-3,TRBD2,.,TGTGCCAGCAGCTCATGGGCTAGCGGGAACAATGAGCAGTTCTTC,CASSSWASGNNEQFF
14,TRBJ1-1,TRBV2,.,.,TGTGCCAGCAGCATCCCGCAGTCGAACACTGAAGCTTTCTTT,CASSIPQSNTEAFF
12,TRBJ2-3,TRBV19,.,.,TGTGCCAGTATGGCGGGAACAGATACGCAGTATTTT,CASMAGTDTQYF
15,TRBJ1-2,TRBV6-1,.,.,TGTGCCAGCAGTGAAGGATCCTATATAAACTATGGCTACACCTTC,CASSEGSYINYGYTF
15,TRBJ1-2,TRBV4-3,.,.,TGCGCCAGCAGCCAAGGTCACCGGGGAGGGTCCGGCTACACCTTC,CASSQGHRGGSGYTF
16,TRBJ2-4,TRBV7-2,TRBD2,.,TGTGCCAGCAGCTTAGACCTAGCGGGAGGTGGTAACATTCAGTACTTC,CASSLDLAGGGNIQYF
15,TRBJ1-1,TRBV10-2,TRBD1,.,TGCGCCAGCAGTGAGCTGACAGGGCTTAACACTGAAGCTTTCTTT,CASSELTGLNTEAFF
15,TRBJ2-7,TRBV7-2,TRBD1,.,TGTGCCAGCAGCTTAGGGACAGGGCTGTCCTACGAGCAGTACTTC,CASSLGTGLSYEQYF
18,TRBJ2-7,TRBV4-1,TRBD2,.,TGCGCCAGCAGCCAAGATGGCGGCCTAGCGGGAGAGGTCTACGAGCAGTACTTC,CASSQDGGLAGEVYEQYF
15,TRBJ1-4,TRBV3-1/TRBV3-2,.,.,TGTGCCAGCAGCCAGGGGGCCAGGTCTAATGAAAAACTGTTTTTT,CASSQGARSNEKLFF
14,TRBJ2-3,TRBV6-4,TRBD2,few,TGTGCCAGCGCGACTAGCGGGGAGACAGATACGCAGTATTTT,CASATSGETDTQYF
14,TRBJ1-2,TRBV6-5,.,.,TGTGCCAGCAGTTACTCTCCAGGGGTGGATGGCTACACCTTC,CASSYSPGVDGYTF
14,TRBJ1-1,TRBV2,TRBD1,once,TGTGCCAGCAGGGCCGGGACAGGGTTTGGTGAAGCTTTCTTT,CASRAGTGFGEAFF
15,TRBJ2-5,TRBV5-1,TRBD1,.,TGCGCCAGCAGCTTGGAAGCCAGGGGGACAGAGACCCAGTACTTC,CASSLEARGTETQYF
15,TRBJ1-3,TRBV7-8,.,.,TGTGCCAGCAGCCGAGACGGGAACTCTGGAAACACCATATATTTT,CASSRDGNSGNTIYF
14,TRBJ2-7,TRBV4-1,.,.,TGCGCCAGCAGCCAAGATTGGACTCCCTACGAGCAGTACTTC,CASSQDWTPYEQYF
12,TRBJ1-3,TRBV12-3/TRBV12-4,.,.,TGTGCCAGCAGAATCGCTGGAAACACCATATATTTT,CASRIAGNTIYF
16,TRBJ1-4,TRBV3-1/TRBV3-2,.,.,TGTGCCAGCAGCCACTCCCAAAGGGAGACTAATGAAAAACTGTTTTTT,CASSHSQRETNEKLFF
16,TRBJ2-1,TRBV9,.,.,TGTGCCAGCAGCAGAGGGGGGGATAGCTCCTACAATGAGCAGTTCTTC,CASSRGGDSSYNEQFF